Sequencing of this TCR beta chain was carried out in a study of glioma-infiltrating T cells. Regarding the study as a whole: Tissue-blood divergence was below expectation in non-neoplastic patients, above in gliomas. CDR3 overlap between tissue and blood was very small.

Using RNA template, CDR3s of TCR alpha and beta were amplified with iRepertoire arm-PCR. MiXCR, applied by TCRdb to the multiplex PCR reads, yields one record per CDR3 protein. This repertoire shows about 180,000 distinct CDR3 sequences, about 47% found once; its top ten account for 5% to 5.5%. From germline, CDR1 is SNHLY and CDR2 FYNNEI. Trimming took 6 bases from V and 0 from J, leaving 5 bases between them. The CDR3 totals 13 residues. About this clonotype: Antigen: not known.

The J gene is TRBJ2-2, the V gene TRBV2; no definite D call. Sequencing was carried out using glioma tissue, nonneoplastic brain tissue, or PBMCs (not recorded which). The receptor was isolated from a human donor with low-grade glioma or glioblastoma, undergoing nonglioma brain surgery, or in good health (not recorded which). CDR3 residues: CASSSTNTGELFF. The CDR3 coding sequence is TGTGCCAGCAGCTCTACGAACACCGGGGAGCTGTTTTTT.